This passage covers 20 T cell receptor beta chains from one sample sequenced in a study of shared clonotypes between healthy human individuals. Terminally differentiated effector memory CD45RA+ cells were left out of the naive CD8 fraction, which was CD45RO-negative and positively selected for CCR7. Using immunoSEQ multiplex PCR, the repertoire was profiled, and TCRdb retains in-frame clones only, with some absent. The sample lists about 580,000 clones; roughly 98% were seen once. Sequencing was performed on naive CD8+ T cells sorted from blood. The source is a man aged 25 to 40 in good health.

The chain has TRBV27 and TRBJ2-7; 8 positions match TRBD2. The junction had 7 bases not matched to a gene; V was cut back by 5 bases and J by 4 bases. Germline V gives CDR1 MNHEY, CDR2 SMNVEV (reference sequence). The CDR3 extends over 14 amino acids. The CDR3 sequence: CASSPGTSTYEQYF. CDR3 DNA: TGTGCCAGCAGTCCCGGGACTAGTACGTACGAGCAGTACTTC.

This clone has more than one count but fewer than ten. The gene calls are TRBV7-9 and TRBJ2-5; 8 nucleotides align to TRBD2. Unmatched junction bases numbered 8, after V lost 1 base and J lost 4 bases. CDR1 and CDR2 (germline): SEHNR, FQNEAQ (reference sequence). This CDR3 is built from 16 residues. The CDR3 loop reads CASSLVLAGPTETQYF. The CDR3 bases are TGTGCCAGCAGCTTAGTTCTAGCGGGCCCCACAGAGACCCAGTACTTC.

The chain combines TRBV27 with TRBJ2-3; D gene ambiguous. With 3 bases removed from V and 4 bases from J, the gap between germline ends came to 8 bases. CDR1 is MNHEY and CDR2 is SMNVEV in the germline V gene (reference sequence). The length of the CDR3 is 13 residues. The CDR3 spells CASSFLPADTQYF. As DNA, the CDR3 is TGTGCCAGCAGTTTTTTACCGGCAGATACGCAGTATTTT.

The rearrangement uses TRBV27 and TRBJ2-7; either TRBD1 or TRBD2 may supply D (5 bases each). Germline-derived CDR1 and CDR2 are MNHEY and SMNVEV (reference sequence). The CDR3 has 15 residues. The V end lost 5 bases, the J end lost 2 bases, and 16 bases lay between the germline ends. The CDR3 DNA reads TGTGCCAGCAGTACGCGCGAGGGGTCTACCTACGAGCAGTACTTC. Translated: CASSTREGSTYEQYF.

The chain links TRBV7-9 to TRBJ2-7, with D possibly being TRBD1 (6 bases). Germline V gene data show CDR1 as SEHNR and CDR2 as FQNEAQ (reference sequence). With 5 bases removed from V and 1 base from J, the gap between germline ends came to 15 bases. The CDR3 sequence is 15 residues long. Here the CDR3 reads CASSPSGEGSYEQYF. In DNA form, the CDR3 reads TGTGCCAGCAGCCCCTCAGGGGAAGGTTCCTACGAGCAGTACTTC. The whole variable domain, filled in from reference TRBV7-9 and TRBJ2-7, reads DTGVSQNPRHKITKRGQNVTFRCDPISEHNRLYWYRQTLGQGPEFLTYFQNEAQLEKSRLLSDRFSAERPKGSFSTLEIQRTEQGDSAMYLCASSPSGEGSYEQYFGPGTRLTVT.

V gene TRBV9 combines with J gene TRBJ2-7; 7 bases are shared with TRBD1. CDR3 length: 13 residues. Germline-derived CDR1 and CDR2 are SGDLS and YYNGEE. J gave up 2 bases and V 3 bases, and 2 bases lay outside the gene matches. This chain's CDR3 is CASSGGQTYEQYF. The CDR3 DNA sequence: TGTGCCAGCAGCGGGGGACAGACCTACGAGCAGTACTTC.

The V gene is TRBV4-1, the J gene TRBJ2-7, with TRBD2 matching over 7 bases. Per germline, CDR1 MGHRA and CDR2 YSYEKL. This CDR3 contains 16 residues. J lost 6 bases, V lost 4 bases, and 15 bases had no gene match. CDR3 DNA sequence: TGCGCCAGCAGCCGGCCCGAGGAGCGGGACGGGGGCGAGCAGTACTTC. As protein: CASSRPEERDGGEQYF.

The CDR3 loop is CASSSYALGTNEKLFF. CDR3 nucleotides: TGTGCCAGCAGCTCGTATGCACTCGGGACTAATGAAAAACTGTTTTTT. The chain is built from TRBV7-9 and TRBJ1-4; D gene unclear. This CDR3 has 16 amino acids. Germline CDR1 is SEHNR and CDR2 is FQNEAQ (reference sequence). The V end lost 4 bases, the J end lost 2 bases, and 14 bases lay between the germline ends.

The rearrangement uses TRBV4-1 and TRBJ1-2; 7 nucleotides agree with TRBD1. This CDR3 region has 14 residues. Germline V gene data show CDR1 as MGHRA and CDR2 as YSYEKL. The V segment lost 0 bases and the J segment 3 bases; nucleotides outside the gene matches: 1. The CDR3 spells CASSQDTGDYGYTF. In DNA form, the CDR3 reads TGCGCCAGCAGCCAAGATACAGGGGACTATGGCTACACCTTC.

This rearrangement joins TRBV4-3 to TRBJ1-2; the match to TRBD1 covers 7 bases. With 0 bases clipped from V and 6 bases from J, the junction kept 1 base outside the gene matches. From germline, CDR1 is LGHNA and CDR2 YSLEER. The CDR3 is 13 residues long. The chain's CDR3 is CASSQETGNGYTF. DNA for the CDR3: TGCGCCAGCAGCCAAGAGACAGGGAATGGCTACACCTTC.

The count of this clone is one. The rearrangement joins TRBV6-1 to TRBJ2-7; 7 bases fit TRBD1. Trimming cost V 7 bases and J 1 base; bases outside gene matches: 4. This CDR3 is 13 amino acids long. Germline V CDR1 and CDR2: MNHNS, SASEGT. The DNA of the CDR3 is TGTGCCAGCACCACGGGACAGTCCTACGAGCAGTACTTC. Translation gives CASTTGQSYEQYF.

The chain carries TRBV7-3 and TRBJ2-1; TRBD2 matches at 12 bases. The CDR3 length is 15 residues. Germline assignment: CDR1 SGHTA and CDR2 FQGTGA. The J segment lost 4 bases and the V segment lost 4 bases, leaving 2 bases of the junction unmatched. CDR3 in amino acids: CASSSGLAGYNEQFF. Here the CDR3 DNA reads TGTGCCAGCAGCTCTGGACTAGCGGGGTACAATGAGCAGTTCTTC.

This clone has only one observation. The chain links TRBV5-6 to TRBJ2-7; 7 nucleotides match TRBD2. The CDR3 has 15 residues. V lost 1 base and J lost 2; bases outside the gene matches: 6. The V gene's germline CDR1 is SGHDT and CDR2 YYEEEE. CDR3 DNA: TGTGCCAGCAGCTTGTGGCGGGAGAGGGCCTACGAGCAGTACTTC. Translation: CASSLWRERAYEQYF.

The rearrangement uses TRBV7-9 and TRBJ2-1; 9 nucleotides align to TRBD1. After removal of 1 base from V and 1 base from J, the junction contained 8 bases not matched to a gene. The CDR3 covers 18 residues. CDR1 SEHNR and CDR2 FQNEAQ come from the germline V gene (reference sequence). CDR3: CASSLVFGQGSSYNEQFF. The CDR3 bases are TGTGCCAGCAGCTTAGTGTTCGGACAGGGGTCGTCCTACAATGAGCAGTTCTTC.

V and J are TRBV29-1 and TRBJ2-1; D ambiguous. Trimming took 5 bases from V and 3 from J, leaving 11 bases between them. The CDR3 covers 13 residues. Per the germline V gene, CDR1 is SQVTM and CDR2 is ANQGSEA. The CDR3 sequence: CSVTRVNYNEQFF. The DNA for the CDR3 is TGCAGCGTTACAAGGGTAAACTACAATGAGCAGTTCTTC.

The rearrangement uses TRBV5-5 and TRBJ1-2; tentative D call: TRBD1 (5 bases). V shed 4 bases and J shed 8 bases, with 18 bases lying between them. CDR1 is SGHKS and CDR2 is YYEKEE in the germline V gene (reference sequence). The CDR3 length is 14 residues. The CDR3 DNA reads TGTGCCAGCAGCCCCAGGGAGGTGCCTGCGGGCTACACCTTC. Protein: CASSPREVPAGYTF. Combining the CDR3 with reference TRBV5-5 and TRBJ1-2 gives the whole variable domain DAGVTQSPTHLIKTRGQQVTLRCSPISGHKSVSWYQQVLGQGPQFIFQYYEKEERGRGNFPDRFSARQFPNYSSELNVNALLLGDSALYLCASSPREVPAGYTFGSGTRLTVV.

The rearrangement joins TRBV7-6 to TRBJ1-1, with D possibly matching TRBD1 (6 bases). V dropped 2 bases and J dropped 11 bases, with 21 bases sitting between them. Germline values: CDR1 SGHVS, CDR2 FNYEAQ. This CDR3 contains 15 residues. In DNA form, the CDR3 reads TGTGCCAGCAGCTTAAGTACCACAGGGAGTAATGGCGCTTTCTTT. It translates to CASSLSTTGSNGAFF. Using reference TRBV7-6 and TRBJ1-1 for the parts outside the CDR3, the full variable domain is GAGVSQSPRYKVTKRGQDVALRCDPISGHVSLYWYRQALGQGPEFLTYFNYEAQQDKSGLPNDRFSAERPEGSISTLTIQRTEQRDSAMYRCASSLSTTGSNGAFFGQGTRLTVV.

The chain carries TRBV28 and TRBJ1-4; D is undetermined. With 1 base removed from V and 1 base from J, the gap between germline ends came to 7 bases. CDR1 is MDHEN and CDR2 is SYDVKM in the germline V gene. This CDR3 has 15 residues. The CDR3 spells CASSLYWGTNEKLFF. CDR3 DNA sequence: TGTGCCAGCAGTTTATATTGGGGAACTAATGAAAAACTGTTTTTT.

The chain is built from TRBV2 and TRBJ1-3; no definite D call. This CDR3 region has 13 residues. The V gene's germline CDR1 is SNHLY and CDR2 FYNNEI. The germline V and J ends were trimmed by 5 bases and 8 bases, with 13 bases remaining between them. CDR3 DNA sequence: TGTGCCAGCAGTCCCCCCCTGGAGGACACCATATATTTT. As protein: CASSPPLEDTIYF. The entire variable domain, with the rest obtained from reference TRBV2 and TRBJ1-3, is as follows: EPEVTQTPSHQVTQMGQEVILRCVPISNHLYFYWYRQILGQKVEFLVSFYNNEISEKSEIFDDQFSVERPDGSNFTLKIRSTKLEDSAMYFCASSPPLEDTIYFGEGSWLTVV.

The chain couples TRBV7-9 to TRBJ2-1, with D perhaps TRBD2 (5 bases). CDR3 length equals 14 residues. The ends were cut back, 3 bases at V and 5 bases at J, with 11 bases in the middle. The germline V gene encodes CDR1 SEHNR and CDR2 FQNEAQ (reference sequence). This chain's CDR3 is CASSFEGSNNEQFF. The CDR3 DNA is TGTGCCAGCAGCTTTGAGGGCAGCAACAATGAGCAGTTCTTC.